This T cell receptor (beta chain) was sequenced in a study of early T cells in non-severe SARS-CoV-2 infection (dated by TCRdb to about 2021). In the study overall: Because TCR sequencing relied on bulk RNA taken from unsorted whole blood, pairing of alpha and beta chains was not possible. Study-level results and caveats: VDJdb matching was skewed toward anti-spike CD8 responses, so virus-specific expansions were likely underestimated and private and CD4 specificities were missed.

The library was generated by 5' RACE. TCRdb shows the sequencer as NextSeq 500. Unique molecular identifiers were attached to individual cDNA molecules in the TCR library protocol so that sequencing error and PCR bias could be corrected. Both TCR alpha and beta chains were sequenced, and tight co-correlation was observed between alpha and beta sequence abundances in each sample. Per the authors' processing: Decombinator V4 was used to perform V gene, J gene and CDR3 annotation of TCR sequences. Expanded TCRs were defined as changing significantly between any two time points under a Poisson model with p below 0.0001. TCR abundances were normalised to the total number of TCRs sequenced in each sample and reported as counts per million. MAIT TCRs were defined by TRAV1-2 paired with TRAJ12, TRAJ20 or TRAJ33, and iNKT TCRs by TRAV10 paired with TRAJ18. VDJdb, accessed 1 November 2021, was searched for CMV, EBV and SARS-CoV-2 annotated TCRs, with TCRs annotated for multiple antigens excluded. The public reads were reprocessed in TCRdb via fastp at Q25 and MiXCR, keeping in-frame beta chains. Rows with one shared CDR3 protein collapse into an entry with the most common genes and DNA. TCRdb's processing, not the study's, gives the V and J calls here. The sample table holds fewer than 70,000 distinct CDR3 sequences, of which about 4.9% were seen once. The ten largest account for 3.5% to 4% of the sample.

Set within a cohort of healthcare workers in London, UK, this nested case-control study involved weekly PCR testing of nasopharyngeal swabs along with blood sampling. Healthcare workers were recruited between 23 and 31 March 2020, during the week of the UK lockdown, and were followed weekly for up to about 15 weeks. This clonotype appeared a few times. There is no known antigen for this receptor. No qualities accompany the bases; no much larger clone lies one base away. CDR1 DFQATT and CDR2 SNEGSKA were looked up in the germline V gene (reference sequence). V lost 6 bases and J lost 11 bases, and the count of bases not matched to a germline gene is 5. From cysteine to phenylalanine, the CDR3 is 13 amino acids long. Only CDR3 DNA remains: 39 bases, in frame from the first base.

The sequencing here drew on whole blood, taken at baseline. The rearranged segments are TRBV20-1 and TRBJ2-3; TRBD2 fits 16 bases in the junction. The clonotype originates from an adult who was a healthcare worker with PCR-confirmed SARS-CoV-2 infection or an uninfected control (not recorded which). The donor label of this sample is uncertain. The CDR3 region has the sequence CSAPGLAGGKQYF. The DNA sequence reads TGCAGTGCGCCGGGACTAGCGGGGGGGAAGCAGTATTTT.